The source of this TCR beta chain is a study of regulatory T cells in long-lasting Graves disease. Whole-study context: It was over 5 years of antithyroid drugs, with positive TSH receptor antibodies, that meant persistent Graves' disease.

Regarding the study as a whole: With persistent disease, TRBV28, TRBJ1-2 and TRBJ2-5 were the favored segments. The study examined only peripheral blood, not thyroid tissue.

CDR3 length equals 16 residues. The germline V and J ends were trimmed by 0 bases and 2 bases, with 11 bases remaining between them. Germline loops: CDR1 SGHRS, CDR2 YFSETQ. Arm-PCR of CDR3 regions and iRepertoire HTBI primers were the basis on which TCR beta libraries were built. TCRdb called the multiplex PCR reads again in MiXCR, with one record for every CDR3 protein. The data show 500,000 to 800,000 distinct CDR3 sequences, 25% to 35% seen once. As for time point: persistent/refractory GD, antithyroid drugs over 5 years with positive TRAb. TCR sequences were obtained from RNA taken from PBMCs. On this clonotype itself: No antigen is known for it.

Here the sequenced sample was peripheral blood mononuclear cells (PBMCs), taken when the disease was refractory, from a patient treated with antithyroid drugs. The TCR was taken from a female donor with Graves disease. The chain recombines TRBV5-1 with TRBJ1-4; TRBD1 might be the D (6 bases). Here the CDR3 reads CASSLVGGLTNEKLFF. The CDR3 DNA is TGCGCCAGCAGCTTGGTTGGGGGGCTGACTAATGAAAAACTGTTTTTT.